These 12 T cell receptor beta chains were sequenced from one sample in a study of cytomegalovirus exposure and HLA in healthy donors. The PCR ran on 60 Vbeta and 13 Jbeta primers. Using immunoSEQ multiplex PCR, the repertoire was profiled, and TCRdb retains in-frame clones only, with some absent. The sample lists over 60,000 clones, 60% to 75% occurring once. Sequenced material: PBMCs. All receptors come from a man between 65 and 79 years old in good health and CMV-seronegative.

The chain has TRBV6-5 and TRBJ2-5, with TRBD1 as a possible D gene (6 bases). Germline V gene sequence: CDR1 MNHEY, CDR2 SVGAGI. CDR3 size: 14 residues. V lost 3 bases and J 4 bases, leaving 12 bases between the germline ends. This CDR3 reads CASSYGQGGETQYF. The DNA for the CDR3 is TGTGCCAGCAGTTATGGCCAAGGGGGAGAGACCCAGTACTTC.

The chain links TRBV5-1 to TRBJ2-3; 8 bases map to TRBD2. The V gene end was trimmed by 2 bases and the J gene end by 1 base; junction bases not matched to a gene: 0. Germline CDR1 reads SGHRS; CDR2 reads YFSETQ. This CDR3 spans 14 amino acids. CDR3 bases: TGCGCCAGCAGCTTCGGGGGGGGCACAGATACGCAGTATTTT. Translation gives CASSFGGGTDTQYF.

The rearrangement links TRBV18 to TRBJ2-5; 8 bases agree with TRBD1. CDR1 is KGHSH, CDR2 LQKENI, per germline. V lost 4 bases to trimming and J lost 2 bases; unmatched junction nucleotides: 6. This CDR3 comprises 15 residues. The DNA for the CDR3 is TGTGCCAGCTCACAGGACAGGGTTGGGCAAGAGACCCAGTACTTC. Translation gives CASSQDRVGQETQYF.

The rearrangement uses TRBV14 and TRBJ2-7; 8 positions match TRBD1. CDR3 length: 15 amino acids. CDR1 and CDR2 (germline): SGHDN, FVKESK. V lost 2 bases to trimming and J lost 4 bases; unmatched junction nucleotides: 7. The CDR3 spells CASSQLDRDSYEQYF. CDR3 nucleotides: TGTGCCAGCAGCCAATTGGACAGGGATTCATACGAGCAGTACTTC.

The sample holds a few counts of this clone. Germline and junction disagree at one end, which may indicate a read error. The chain has TRBV6-6 and TRBJ2-7, with D maybe TRBD1 (5 bases). Germline loops: CDR1 MNHNY, CDR2 SVGAGI (reference sequence). The CDR3 length is 13 residues. The CDR3 sequence is CSSSHPTAYEQYF. DNA of the CDR3: TGTTCCAGCAGTCACCCGACAGCCTACGAGCAGTACTTC.

The genes are TRBV11-2 and TRBJ1-1; 10 nucleotides align to TRBD1. Germline V gene lookup returns CDR1 SGHAT and CDR2 FQNNGV. V lost 2 bases and J lost 5; bases outside the gene matches: 2. The CDR3 is 14 residues long. CDR3 DNA: TGTGCCAGCAGCTTAATGGGACAGGGGACTGAAGCTTTCTTT. This encodes CASSLMGQGTEAFF.

The chain combines TRBV7-6 with TRBJ1-5; D is perhaps TRBD1 (6 bases). Trimming took off 5 bases at V and 6 bases at J, with 17 bases between the two ends. This CDR3 has 15 residues. Germline CDR1 reads SGHVS; CDR2 reads FNYEAQ. CDR3 sequence: CASSPGGAPGQPQHF. The CDR3 DNA follows: TGTGCCAGCAGCCCCGGGGGGGCGCCGGGTCAGCCCCAGCATTTT.

This clone was counted a few times. This chain connects TRBV4-1 to TRBJ1-5, with D possibly matching TRBD1 (5 bases). Looked up from germline, CDR1 is MGHRA and CDR2 is YSYEKL. The CDR3 has 15 residues. V was shortened by 2 bases and J by 4 bases, with 12 bases between the two germline ends. CDR3 nucleotides: TGCGCCAGCAGCCAATCCCGGGGGTTTAATCAGCCCCAGCATTTT. Translated: CASSQSRGFNQPQHF.

This chain uses TRBV7-2 with TRBJ2-5; 11 bases are a match to TRBD2. CDR3 length equals 14 residues. With V trimmed by 8 bases and J by 5 bases, 7 bases remained unmatched. CDR1 and CDR2 (germline): SGHTA, FQGNSA. CDR3 in amino acids: CASSLAGVGETQYF. In DNA form, the CDR3 reads TGTGCCAGCTCACTAGCGGGAGTCGGGGAGACCCAGTACTTC.

V gene TRBV7-9 combines with J gene TRBJ2-2, with D perhaps matching TRBD1 (7 bases). CDR3 length: 15 residues. V was trimmed by 5 bases and J by 6 bases, leaving 16 bases between them. Germline V CDR1 and CDR2: SEHNR, FQNEAQ (reference sequence). CDR3 sequence (DNA): TGTGCCAGCAGCCTAGAGGCAGGGGGGTCCGGGGAGCTGTTTTTT. Residues: CASSLEAGGSGELFF.

The chain carries TRBV15 and TRBJ2-6, with a possible D match to TRBD1 (6 bases). Trimming took off 0 bases at V and 0 bases at J, with 6 bases between the two ends. Germline lookup yields CDR1 LNHNV and CDR2 YYDKDF (reference sequence). The CDR3 has 16 amino acids. The CDR3 here is CATSRDRGSGANVLTF. DNA for the CDR3: TGTGCCACCAGCAGAGACAGGGGCTCTGGGGCCAACGTCCTGACTTTC. The full variable domain, its missing parts supplied by reference TRBV15 and TRBJ2-6, is DAMVIQNPRYQVTQFGKPVTLSCSQTLNHNVMYWYQQKSSQAPKLLFHYYDKDFNNEADTPDNFQSRRPNTSFCFLDIRSPGLGDTAMYLCATSRDRGSGANVLTFGAGSRLTVL.

The chain combines TRBV30 with TRBJ1-1, with unresolved D. V was shortened by 0 bases and J by 5 bases, with 16 bases between the two germline ends. The CDR3 consists of 15 residues. Germline values: CDR1 GTSNPN, CDR2 SVGIG (reference sequence). In nucleotides, the CDR3 is TGTGCCTGGAGTGTACTTAGAGGGCCGGGGACTGAAGCTTTCTTT. It yields the protein CAWSVLRGPGTEAFF.